This T cell receptor beta chain was documented in a study of T cells in Graves' hyperthyroidism and ophthalmopathy. This clonotype was counted many times. Its antigen is still unknown. Template material for amplifying TCR beta CDR3 regions consisted of RNA transcripts. A set of HTBI primers served as the primers for a first-round RT-PCR of the TCR CDR3. TCRdb reprocessed the multiplex PCR reads via MiXCR and lists one record per CDR3 protein. Here the sample spans about 640,000 distinct CDR3 sequences, roughly 15% being singletons. Findings and caveats of the study: Most thyroid clonotypes expanded above 0.001 were also detected in blood.

Active moderate-to-severe ophthalmopathy, Clinical Activity Score at least 3, NOSPECS at least 4, under 3 months' duration. An approximately 9.4 ml volume of fresh peripheral blood provided the PBMCs. The V end was cut by 6 bases, the J end by 2 bases, with 13 bases between. The CDR3 runs 13 residues. CDR1 DFQATT and CDR2 SNEGSKA come from the germline V gene (reference sequence). Sample: blood. The receptor's source is a woman between 50 and 59 years old with Graves' ophthalmopathy. This chain uses TRBV20-1 with TRBJ1-1; D might be TRBD1 (6 bases). The CDR3 coding sequence is TGCAGTGCCCGGGGACAAATAAACACTGAAGCTTTCTTT. Encoded protein: CSARGQINTEAFF.